This record looks at one TCR beta chain sequence and its context. The sample comes from a study of blood T cell repertoires in COVID-19. Study-level background: The analysed material was cDNA or gDNA that came from T cells, B-cell-depleted T cells, or PBMCs.

The V and J ends lost 2 bases and 6 bases respectively, with 7 bases between them. CDR1 and CDR2 from the germline V gene are SQVTM and ANQGSEA. The CDR3 extends over 12 amino acids. The authors' processing: Amplification with reference gene primers provided the estimates of nucleated cell counts. The protocol was immunoSEQ multiplex PCR, while the TCRdb copy is restricted to in-frame clones and leaves out a portion. V and J calls and clone size are those listed in that table; D and trimming were worked out from the DNA. The table includes about 100,000 clones, 80% to 90% detected once. This chain connects TRBV29-1 to TRBJ2-2, with D possibly matching TRBD1 (6 bases). Sequencing was done on a sample of peripheral blood. This TCR was sampled from a woman aged 80 or over with acute or convalescent COVID-19. CDR3 DNA: TGCAGCGTTGAAAGGGGGTCCGGGGAGCTGTTTTTT. Translated, it gives CSVERGSGELFF.